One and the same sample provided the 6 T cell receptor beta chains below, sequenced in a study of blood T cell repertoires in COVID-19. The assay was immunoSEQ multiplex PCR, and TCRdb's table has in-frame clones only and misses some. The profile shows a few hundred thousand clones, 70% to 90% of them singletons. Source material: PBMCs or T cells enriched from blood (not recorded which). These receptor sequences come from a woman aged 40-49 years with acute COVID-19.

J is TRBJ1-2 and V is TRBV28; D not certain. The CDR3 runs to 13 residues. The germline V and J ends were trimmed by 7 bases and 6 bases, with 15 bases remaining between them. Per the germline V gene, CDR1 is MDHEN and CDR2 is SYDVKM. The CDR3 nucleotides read TGTGCCAGCACCAGATCATGGGCCAATGGCTACACCTTC. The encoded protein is CASTRSWANGYTF.

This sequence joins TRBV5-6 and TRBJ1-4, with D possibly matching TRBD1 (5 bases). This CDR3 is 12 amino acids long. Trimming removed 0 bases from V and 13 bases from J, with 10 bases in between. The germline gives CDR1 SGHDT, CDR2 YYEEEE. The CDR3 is CASSLARVGLFF. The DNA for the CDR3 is TGTGCCAGCAGCTTGGCCAGGGTGGGACTGTTTTTT.

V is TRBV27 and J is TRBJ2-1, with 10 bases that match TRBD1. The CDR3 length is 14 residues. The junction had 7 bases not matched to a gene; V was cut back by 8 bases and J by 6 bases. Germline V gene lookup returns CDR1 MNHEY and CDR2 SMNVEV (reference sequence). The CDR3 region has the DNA TGTGCCAGCGCTCTAGGGACAGGGGTCAATGAGCAGTTCTTC. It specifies CASALGTGVNEQFF.

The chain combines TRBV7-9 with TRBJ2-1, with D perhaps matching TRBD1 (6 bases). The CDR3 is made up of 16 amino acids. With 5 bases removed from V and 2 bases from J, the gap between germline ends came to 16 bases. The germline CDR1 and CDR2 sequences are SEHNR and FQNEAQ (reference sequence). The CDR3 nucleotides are TGTGCCAGCAGCGAGGGGGTGGGGATCCCCTACAATGAGCAGTTCTTC. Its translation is CASSEGVGIPYNEQFF.

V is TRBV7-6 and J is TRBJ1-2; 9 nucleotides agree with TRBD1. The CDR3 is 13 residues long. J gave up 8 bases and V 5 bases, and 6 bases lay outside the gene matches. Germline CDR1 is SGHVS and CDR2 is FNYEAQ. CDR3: CASSHGDRAGYTF. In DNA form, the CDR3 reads TGTGCCAGCAGCCACGGGGACAGGGCCGGCTACACCTTC.

The CDR3 here is CASSQDWEGATDTQYF. In DNA, the CDR3 is TGTGCCAGCAGCCAAGATTGGGAGGGAGCCACAGATACGCAGTATTTT. This chain joins TRBV14 and TRBJ2-3; 7 positions agree with TRBD2. Looked up from germline, CDR1 is SGHDN and CDR2 is FVKESK. CDR3 length equals 16 residues. Trimming cost V 0 bases and J 2 bases; bases outside gene matches: 5.